This T cell receptor (beta chain) comes out of a study of metastatic and nonmetastatic thyroid tumors. Study overall: Repertoire comparison spanned blood and tumor or nodule tissue of malignant and benign thyroid patients. Study-level results: Across blood and tumor, TCR beta diversity in malignant thyroid tumors was reportedly significantly higher than in benign nodules.

This clone occurred many times. Its target is not known. In the study's own analysis: Variation in CDR3 across clinicopathological groups served as the basis for constructing a distant-metastasis classifier in papillary thyroid cancer. TCRdb reanalyzed the PCR reads with MiXCR. These V and J calls rely on TCRdb rather than the paper's analysis. The sample has about 40,000 clones, roughly 16% seen once; the top ten hold approximately 3.8%. V trimming: 7 bases; J trimming: 1 base; junction bases outside the gene matches: 11. The germline CDR1 and CDR2 sequences are WNHNN and SYGVQD (reference sequence). The CDR3 is 16 residues long. No patient received treatment before thyroid surgery.

Input material: blood. This chain joins TRBV10-1 and TRBJ2-3, with 7 bases lining up with TRBD1. This clonotype was sampled from a female donor with papillary thyroid cancer or a benign thyroid nodule (not recorded which). Some clones in this sample may be carry-over from other donors' samples. The CDR3 nucleotides are TGCGCCAGCAAAGGACAGGTTTCTGATGGCACAGATACGCAGTATTTT. It codes for CASKGQVSDGTDTQYF.